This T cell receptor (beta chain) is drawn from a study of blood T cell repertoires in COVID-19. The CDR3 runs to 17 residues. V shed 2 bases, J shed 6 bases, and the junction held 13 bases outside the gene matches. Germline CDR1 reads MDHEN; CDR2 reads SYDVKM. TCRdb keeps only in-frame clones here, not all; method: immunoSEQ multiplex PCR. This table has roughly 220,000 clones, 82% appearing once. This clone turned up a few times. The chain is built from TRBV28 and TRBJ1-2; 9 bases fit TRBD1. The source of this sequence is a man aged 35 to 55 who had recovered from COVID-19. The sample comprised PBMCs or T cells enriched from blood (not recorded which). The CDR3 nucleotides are TGTGCCAGCAGTTTAAACAACCGGGACAGGGTGACTCATGGCTACACCTTC. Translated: CASSLNNRDRVTHGYTF.